The 5 T cell receptor beta chains below were found in one sample sequenced in a study of T-cell reconstitution after alpha-beta-depleted transplantation in children. Unique molecular identifiers were used in preparing the TCRbeta library. TCRdb independently ran MiXCR on the PCR reads; one entry per CDR3 protein. Among about 830,000 distinct CDR3 sequences listed, approximately 15% were seen once. Sequenced material: PBMCs, mostly from graft donor cells, taken 360 days after TCRalphabeta/CD19-depleted stem cell transplant. The receptors originated from a male patient younger than 18 who had a stem cell transplant for acute lymphoblastic leukemia, so the T cells may come from the graft donor.

V usage is TRBV6-5 and J usage is TRBJ2-3, with no clear D. CDR1 MNHEY and CDR2 SVGAGI come from the germline V gene. Trimming left V 2 bases short and J 2 bases short, with 5 bases between. The length of the CDR3 is 13 residues. Here the CDR3 reads CASSYETTDTQYF. For the CDR3, the DNA is TGTGCCAGCAGTTACGAGACCACAGATACGCAGTATTTT.

The J gene is TRBJ2-1, the V gene TRBV15; 10 nucleotides match TRBD2. Germline V lookup: CDR1 LNHNV, CDR2 YYDKDF (reference sequence). Trimming cost V 0 bases and J 7 bases; bases outside gene matches: 15. The CDR3 covers 19 residues. The CDR3 DNA reads TGTGCCACCAGCAGAGATGCTCTCCGAGCGGGAGGGCCTGTTAATGAGCAGTTCTTC. This gives the protein CATSRDALRAGGPVNEQFF.

This clonotype came up many times. The V call is TRBV20-1, the J call TRBJ2-2; D remains unclear. CDR1 DFQATT and CDR2 SNEGSKA come from the germline V gene (reference sequence). The ends were cut back, 2 bases at V and 4 bases at J, with 8 bases in the middle. CDR3 size: 13 residues. In DNA, the CDR3 is TGCAGTGCTAGACCCCGAGGCACCGGGGAGCTGTTTTTT. Translating it yields CSARPRGTGELFF.

This clonotype was detected a few times. V gene TRBV4-1 combines with J gene TRBJ2-6, with D hard to call. V was trimmed by 8 bases and J by 2 bases, leaving 13 bases between them. The germline gives CDR1 MGHRA, CDR2 YSYEKL. The CDR3 is made up of 15 amino acids. CDR3 bases: TGCGCCAGCTCCCCGGTTGCGACTGGGGCCAACGTCCTGACTTTC. Protein sequence: CASSPVATGANVLTF.

This clonotype was seen repeatedly, ten times or more. The J gene is TRBJ2-7, the V gene TRBV9; 7 bases align to TRBD2. V was pared by 4 bases and J by 4 bases, with 11 bases of the junction left unmatched. There are 15 residues in the CDR3. The germline V gene has CDR1 SGDLS and CDR2 YYNGEE. CDR3 DNA sequence: TGTGCCAGCAGCCCCTCTTGGGGGGGAGGGTACGAGCAGTACTTC. The encoded protein is CASSPSWGGGYEQYF. The whole variable domain, remainder taken from reference TRBV9 and TRBJ2-7, is DSGVTQTPKHLITATGQRVTLRCSPRSGDLSVYWYQQSLDQGLQFLIQYYNGEERAKGNILERFSAQQFPDLHSELNLSSLELGDSALYFCASSPSWGGGYEQYFGPGTRLTVT.